The clone carrying this TCR beta chain was seen more than once but under ten times. The repertoire was sequenced with immunoSEQ multiplex PCR; TCRdb's copy has only in-frame clones and lacks some. The sample contains roughly 80,000 clones, 90% of which appear only once. This CDR3 comprises 13 residues. Trimming took off 10 bases at V and 3 bases at J, with 13 bases between the two ends. Germline loops: CDR1 LNHDA, CDR2 SQIVND (reference sequence). The sample is drawn from a study of blood T cell repertoires in COVID-19. The gene calls are TRBV19 and TRBJ1-5, with unresolved D. The sequence was collected from a woman aged 80 or older with active or convalescent COVID-19. The specimen was peripheral blood. Here the CDR3 reads CATARGFNQPQHF. In DNA, the CDR3 is TGTGCCACCGCAAGAGGCTTCAATCAGCCCCAGCATTTT.